A single sample is the source of the 10 T cell receptor beta chains below, sequenced in a study of shared clonotypes between healthy human individuals. Some clones are missing from TCRdb's copy, which holds only in-frame ones; the method was immunoSEQ multiplex PCR. Here the sample spans 980,000 or so clones, about 80% being singletons. The material sequenced was memory CD4+ T cells sorted from blood. Subset noted: CD45RA-negative fraction. These receptor sequences come from a young man in good health.

This clone was seen many times. The chain couples TRBV10-1 to TRBJ2-1; D is unclear. This CDR3 contains 13 residues. CDR1 is WNHNN and CDR2 is SYGVQD in the germline V gene (reference sequence). Trimming removed 0 bases from V and 10 bases from J, with 10 bases in between. The CDR3 region has the DNA TGCGCCAGCAGTGAGTCGTGGATGGTCGAGCAGTTCTTC. It yields the protein CASSESWMVEQFF.

The chain carries TRBV5-1 and TRBJ2-5, with D tentatively TRBD2 (6 bases). This CDR3 comprises 14 residues. Germline V CDR1 and CDR2: SGHRS, YFSETQ. The V end was cut by 1 base, the J end by 5 bases, with 12 bases between. The CDR3 protein is CASSLTPGGETQYF. DNA of the CDR3: TGCGCCAGCAGCTTGACGCCAGGAGGGGAGACCCAGTACTTC.

The genes are TRBV7-9 and TRBJ1-3; D is undetermined. Germline CDR1 reads SEHNR; CDR2 reads FQNEAQ (reference sequence). This CDR3 is built from 17 residues. The ends were cut back, 0 bases at V and 0 bases at J, with 12 bases in the middle. CDR3 DNA sequence: TGTGCCAGCAGCTTAGCGGTAACGTCAAGCTCTGGAAACACCATATATTTT. This gives the protein CASSLAVTSSSGNTIYF.

The V call is TRBV29-1, the J call TRBJ2-1; 13 bases align to TRBD2. Germline V CDR1 and CDR2: SQVTM, ANQGSEA. This CDR3 spans 13 amino acids. The ends lost 6 bases at V and 7 bases at J; junction bases unmatched: 3. The CDR3 spells CSVRTSGGNEQFF. CDR3 DNA sequence: TGCAGCGTAAGGACTAGCGGGGGTAATGAGCAGTTCTTC.

The rearrangement links TRBV4-3 to TRBJ2-7, with 7 bases fitting TRBD1. The V gene's germline CDR1 is LGHNA and CDR2 YSLEER. The CDR3 sequence is 16 residues long. The ends lost 1 base at V and 2 bases at J; junction bases unmatched: 8. DNA of the CDR3: TGCGCCAGCAGCCAAGCCACGACAGGGAGTCCCTACGAGCAGTACTTC. Translated, it gives CASSQATTGSPYEQYF.

This chain joins TRBV6-5 and TRBJ1-2; tentatively, D is TRBD1 (5 bases). Germline V lookup: CDR1 MNHEY, CDR2 SVGAGI. Trimming removed 0 bases from V and 8 bases from J, with 13 bases in between. This CDR3 region has 14 residues. The CDR3 region is CASSYSWGRSGYTF. CDR3 sequence (DNA): TGTGCCAGCAGTTACTCTTGGGGACGCAGCGGCTACACCTTC.

This clone has just a few counts. This CDR3 is CASSEVGISNQPQHF. DNA for the CDR3: TGTGCCAGCAGTGAAGTAGGGATTAGCAATCAGCCCCAGCATTTT. The chain couples TRBV6-1 to TRBJ1-5; D gene ambiguous. Looked up from germline, CDR1 is MNHNS and CDR2 is SASEGT. This CDR3 contains 15 residues. V lost 1 base to trimming and J lost 0 bases, with 7 bases between them.

The rearrangement joins TRBV5-1 to TRBJ2-7, with 7 bases lining up with TRBD2. The V segment lost 7 bases and the J segment 4 bases; nucleotides outside the gene matches: 11. The CDR3 sequence is 14 residues long. Germline V gene data show CDR1 as SGHRS and CDR2 as YFSETQ. CDR3 sequence reads: CASQPGGGVYEQYF. CDR3 bases: TGCGCCAGCCAACCCGGCGGGGGTGTATACGAGCAGTACTTC.

The rearrangement links TRBV6-5 to TRBJ2-1, with a tentative D call TRBD2 (6 bases). The germline V and J ends were trimmed by 4 bases and 7 bases, with 17 bases remaining between them. The CDR3 extends over 15 amino acids. The germline CDR1 and CDR2 sequences are MNHEY and SVGAGI. CDR3 loop: CASSSWSSGGNEQFF. The CDR3 DNA sequence: TGTGCCAGCAGTTCCTGGTCCAGCGGAGGGAATGAGCAGTTCTTC.

The chain joins TRBV7-9 to TRBJ1-2; D is perhaps TRBD1 (6 bases). The CDR3 totals 14 residues. V lost 2 bases, J lost 3 bases, and 10 bases lay in between. From germline, CDR1 is SEHNR and CDR2 FQNEAQ (reference sequence). CDR3 DNA sequence: TGTGCCAGCAGCTTAACAGGGTTGCACTATGGCTACACCTTC. Its protein is CASSLTGLHYGYTF.